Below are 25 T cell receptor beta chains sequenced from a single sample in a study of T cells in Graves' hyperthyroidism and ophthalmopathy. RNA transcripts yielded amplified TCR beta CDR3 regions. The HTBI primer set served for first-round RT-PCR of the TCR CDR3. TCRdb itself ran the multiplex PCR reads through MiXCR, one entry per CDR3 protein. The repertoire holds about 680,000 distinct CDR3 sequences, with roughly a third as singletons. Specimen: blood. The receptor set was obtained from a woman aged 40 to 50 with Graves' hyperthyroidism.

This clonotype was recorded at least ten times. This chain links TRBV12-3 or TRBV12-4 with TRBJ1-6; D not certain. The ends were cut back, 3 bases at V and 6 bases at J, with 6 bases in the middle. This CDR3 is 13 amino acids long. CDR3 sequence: CASSFGGNSPLHF. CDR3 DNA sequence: TGTGCCAGCAGTTTTGGTGGTAATTCACCCCTCCACTTT.

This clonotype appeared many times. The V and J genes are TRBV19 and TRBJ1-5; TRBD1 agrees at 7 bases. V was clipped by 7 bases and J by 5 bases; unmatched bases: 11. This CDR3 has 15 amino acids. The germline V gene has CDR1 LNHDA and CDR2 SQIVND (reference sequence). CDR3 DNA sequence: TGTGCCAGTACTAGGGGGCCCCAGGCCGATCAGCCCCAGCATTTT. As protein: CASTRGPQADQPQHF.

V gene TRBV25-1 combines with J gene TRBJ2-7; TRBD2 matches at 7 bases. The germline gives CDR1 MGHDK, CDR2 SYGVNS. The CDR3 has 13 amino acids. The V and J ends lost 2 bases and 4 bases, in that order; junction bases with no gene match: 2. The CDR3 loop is CASSEAGEYEQYF. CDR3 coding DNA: TGTGCCAGCAGTGAAGCGGGAGAATACGAGCAGTACTTC.

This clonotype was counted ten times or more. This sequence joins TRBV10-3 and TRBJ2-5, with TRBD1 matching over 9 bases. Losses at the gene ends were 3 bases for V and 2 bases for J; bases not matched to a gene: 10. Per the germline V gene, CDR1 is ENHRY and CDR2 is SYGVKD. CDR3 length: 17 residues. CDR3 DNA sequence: TGTGCCATCAGTGAATCCATTCTTGACAGGGGGCAAGAGACCCAGTACTTC. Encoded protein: CAISESILDRGQETQYF.

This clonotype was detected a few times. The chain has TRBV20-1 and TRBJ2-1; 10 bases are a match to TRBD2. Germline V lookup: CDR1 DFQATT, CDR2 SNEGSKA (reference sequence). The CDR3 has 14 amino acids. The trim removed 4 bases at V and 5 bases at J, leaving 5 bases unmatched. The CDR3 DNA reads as TGCAGTGCTATGGGGCTAGCGGGGGACAATGAGCAGTTCTTC. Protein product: CSAMGLAGDNEQFF.

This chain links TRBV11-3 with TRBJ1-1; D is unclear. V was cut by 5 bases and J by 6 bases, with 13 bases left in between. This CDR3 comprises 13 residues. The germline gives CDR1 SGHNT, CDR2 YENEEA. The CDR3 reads CASSPGTRAEAFF. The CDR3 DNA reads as TGTGCCAGCAGCCCGGGTACAAGAGCTGAAGCTTTCTTT.

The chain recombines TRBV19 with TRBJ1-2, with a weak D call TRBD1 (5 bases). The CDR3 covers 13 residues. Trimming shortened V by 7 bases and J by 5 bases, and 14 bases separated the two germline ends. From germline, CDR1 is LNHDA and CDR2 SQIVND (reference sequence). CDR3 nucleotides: TGTGCCAGTACACAACAGGTCCTATATGGCTACACCTTC. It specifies CASTQQVLYGYTF.

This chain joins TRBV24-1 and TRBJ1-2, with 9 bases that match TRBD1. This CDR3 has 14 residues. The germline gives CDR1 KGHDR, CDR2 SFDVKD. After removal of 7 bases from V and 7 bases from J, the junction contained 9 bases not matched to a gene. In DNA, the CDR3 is TGTGCCACCAGCGGGACAGGGACCCGGTTTGGCTACACCTTC. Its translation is CATSGTGTRFGYTF.

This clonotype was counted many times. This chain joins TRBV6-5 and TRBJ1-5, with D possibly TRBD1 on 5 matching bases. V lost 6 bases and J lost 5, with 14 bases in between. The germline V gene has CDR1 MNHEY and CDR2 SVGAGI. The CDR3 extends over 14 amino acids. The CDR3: CASRSRGPDQPQHF. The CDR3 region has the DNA TGTGCCAGCAGGTCAAGGGGCCCCGATCAGCCCCAGCATTTT.

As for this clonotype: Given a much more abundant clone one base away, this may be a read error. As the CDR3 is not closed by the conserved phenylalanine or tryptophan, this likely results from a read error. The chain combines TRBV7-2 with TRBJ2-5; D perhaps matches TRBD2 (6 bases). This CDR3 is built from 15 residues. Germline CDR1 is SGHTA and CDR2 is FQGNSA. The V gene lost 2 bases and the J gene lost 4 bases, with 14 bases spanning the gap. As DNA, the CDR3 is TGTGCCAGCAGCTTATCCCTTTGGGGAGGAGAGACCCAGTACCTC. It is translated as CASSLSLWGGETQYL.

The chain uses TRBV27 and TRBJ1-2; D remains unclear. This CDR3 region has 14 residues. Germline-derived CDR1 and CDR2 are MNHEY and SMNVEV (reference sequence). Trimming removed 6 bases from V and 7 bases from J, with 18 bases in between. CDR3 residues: CASRRGLFRGGYTF. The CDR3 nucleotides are TGTGCCAGCAGGCGGGGTTTATTCCGGGGTGGCTACACCTTC.

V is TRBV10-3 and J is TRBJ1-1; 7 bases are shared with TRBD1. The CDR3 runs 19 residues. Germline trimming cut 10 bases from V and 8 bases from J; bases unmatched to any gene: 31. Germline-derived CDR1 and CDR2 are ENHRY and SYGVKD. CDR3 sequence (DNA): TGTGCCACCGAGGGGAATCCGGGCAGGGGGGCGGCGGGGGGTCGGGAAGCTTTCTTT. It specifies CATEGNPGRGAAGGREAFF.

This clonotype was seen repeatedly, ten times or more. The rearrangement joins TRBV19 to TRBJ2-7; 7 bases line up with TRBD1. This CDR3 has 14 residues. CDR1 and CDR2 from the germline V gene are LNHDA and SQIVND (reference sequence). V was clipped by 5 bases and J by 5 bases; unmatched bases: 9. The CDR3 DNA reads TGTGCCAGTAGTGTCGCAGGGGGTTCAAACGAGCAGTACTTC. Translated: CASSVAGGSNEQYF.

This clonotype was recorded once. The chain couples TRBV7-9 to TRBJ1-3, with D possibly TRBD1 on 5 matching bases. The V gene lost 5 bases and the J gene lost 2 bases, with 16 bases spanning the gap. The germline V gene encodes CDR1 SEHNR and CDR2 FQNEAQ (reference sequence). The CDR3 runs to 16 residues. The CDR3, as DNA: TGTGCCAGCAGCCTGACTAGCGGGGGGACTGGAAACACCATATATTTT. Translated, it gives CASSLTSGGTGNTIYF.

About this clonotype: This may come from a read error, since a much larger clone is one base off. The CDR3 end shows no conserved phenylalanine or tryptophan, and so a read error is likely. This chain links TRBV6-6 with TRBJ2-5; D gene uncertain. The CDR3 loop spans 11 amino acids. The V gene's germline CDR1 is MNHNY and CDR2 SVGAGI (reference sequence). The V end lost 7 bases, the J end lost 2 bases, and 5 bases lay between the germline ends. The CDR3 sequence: CASTLQETQYL. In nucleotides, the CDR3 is TGTGCCAGCACCCTACAAGAGACCCAGTACCTC.

CDR3 nucleotide sequence: TGCGCCAGCAGCTTGGTGGGACAGACTTACGAGCAGTACTTC. Residues: CASSLVGQTYEQYF. J is TRBJ2-7 and V is TRBV5-1; 7 positions agree with TRBD1. This CDR3 is built from 14 residues. V was clipped by 0 bases and J by 4 bases; unmatched bases: 4. Germline V CDR1 and CDR2: SGHRS, YFSETQ.

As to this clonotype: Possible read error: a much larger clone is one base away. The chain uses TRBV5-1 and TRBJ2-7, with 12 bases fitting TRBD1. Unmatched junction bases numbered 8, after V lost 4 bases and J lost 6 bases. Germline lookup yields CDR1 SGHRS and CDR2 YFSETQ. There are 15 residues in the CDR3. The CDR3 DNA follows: TGCGCCAGCAGCCCGGGACAGGGGGCGTTCGGCGAGCAGTACTTC. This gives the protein CASSPGQGAFGEQYF.

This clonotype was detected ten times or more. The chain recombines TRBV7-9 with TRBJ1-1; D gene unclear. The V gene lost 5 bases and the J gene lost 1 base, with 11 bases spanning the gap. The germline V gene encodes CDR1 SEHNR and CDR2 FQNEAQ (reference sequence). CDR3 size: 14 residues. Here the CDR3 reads CASSVRRENTEAFF. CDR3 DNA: TGTGCCAGCAGCGTAAGGCGGGAGAACACTGAAGCTTTCTTT.

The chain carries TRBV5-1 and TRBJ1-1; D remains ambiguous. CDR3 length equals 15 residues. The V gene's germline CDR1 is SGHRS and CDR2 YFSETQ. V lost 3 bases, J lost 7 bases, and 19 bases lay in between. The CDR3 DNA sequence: TGCGCCAGCAGCTACCGCTTGAGGGATAAGGGTGAAGCTTTCTTT. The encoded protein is CASSYRLRDKGEAFF.

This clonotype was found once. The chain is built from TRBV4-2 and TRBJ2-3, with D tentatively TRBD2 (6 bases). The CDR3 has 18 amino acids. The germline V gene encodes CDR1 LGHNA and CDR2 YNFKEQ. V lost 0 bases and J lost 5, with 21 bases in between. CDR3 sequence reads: CASSQDDLRDRREDTQYF. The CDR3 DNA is TGTGCCAGCAGCCAAGACGACTTGCGGGACCGACGGGAAGATACGCAGTATTTT.

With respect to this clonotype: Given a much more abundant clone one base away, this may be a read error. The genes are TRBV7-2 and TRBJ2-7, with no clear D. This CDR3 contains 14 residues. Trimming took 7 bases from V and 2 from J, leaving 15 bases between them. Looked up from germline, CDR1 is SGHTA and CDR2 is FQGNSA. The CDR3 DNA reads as TGTGCCAGCACACCTTATGTCCCCACCTACGAGCAGTACTTC. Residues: CASTPYVPTYEQYF.

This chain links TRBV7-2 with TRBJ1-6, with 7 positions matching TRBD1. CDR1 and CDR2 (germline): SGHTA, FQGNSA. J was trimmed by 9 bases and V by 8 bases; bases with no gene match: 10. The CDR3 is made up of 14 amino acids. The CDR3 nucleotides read TGTGCCAGCGGCCGTGGACAGGTTACTTCACCCCTCCACTTT. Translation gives CASGRGQVTSPLHF.

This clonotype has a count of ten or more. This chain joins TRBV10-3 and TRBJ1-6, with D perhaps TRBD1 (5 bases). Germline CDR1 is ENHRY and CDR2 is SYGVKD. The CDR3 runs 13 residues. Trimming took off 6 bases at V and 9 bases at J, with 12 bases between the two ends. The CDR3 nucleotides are TGTGCCATCAGCGGAGAAGGGGTTTCACCCCTCCACTTT. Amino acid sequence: CAISGEGVSPLHF.

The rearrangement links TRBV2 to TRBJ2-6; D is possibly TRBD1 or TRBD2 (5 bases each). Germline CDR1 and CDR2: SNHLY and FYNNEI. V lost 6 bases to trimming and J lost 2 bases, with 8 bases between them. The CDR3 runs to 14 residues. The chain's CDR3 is CASRRDPGANVLTF. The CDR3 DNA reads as TGTGCCAGCAGGAGGGACCCTGGGGCCAACGTCCTGACTTTC. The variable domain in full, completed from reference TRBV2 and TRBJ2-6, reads EPEVTQTPSHQVTQMGQEVILRCVPISNHLYFYWYRQILGQKVEFLVSFYNNEISEKSEIFDDQFSVERPDGSNFTLKIRSTKLEDSAMYFCASRRDPGANVLTFGAGSRLTVL.

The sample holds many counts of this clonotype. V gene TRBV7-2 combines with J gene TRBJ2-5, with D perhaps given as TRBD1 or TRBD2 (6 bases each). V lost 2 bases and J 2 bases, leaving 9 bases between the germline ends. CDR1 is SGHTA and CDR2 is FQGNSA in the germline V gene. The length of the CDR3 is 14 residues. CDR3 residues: CASSLWGAQETQYF. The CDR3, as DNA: TGTGCCAGCAGCTTATGGGGGGCGCAAGAGACCCAGTACTTC. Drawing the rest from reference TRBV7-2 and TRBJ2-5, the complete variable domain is GAGVSQSPSNKVTEKGKDVELRCDPISGHTALYWYRQSLGQGLEFLIYFQGNSAPDKSGLPSDRFSAERTGGSVSTLTIQRTQQEDSAVYLCASSLWGAQETQYFGPGTRLLVL.